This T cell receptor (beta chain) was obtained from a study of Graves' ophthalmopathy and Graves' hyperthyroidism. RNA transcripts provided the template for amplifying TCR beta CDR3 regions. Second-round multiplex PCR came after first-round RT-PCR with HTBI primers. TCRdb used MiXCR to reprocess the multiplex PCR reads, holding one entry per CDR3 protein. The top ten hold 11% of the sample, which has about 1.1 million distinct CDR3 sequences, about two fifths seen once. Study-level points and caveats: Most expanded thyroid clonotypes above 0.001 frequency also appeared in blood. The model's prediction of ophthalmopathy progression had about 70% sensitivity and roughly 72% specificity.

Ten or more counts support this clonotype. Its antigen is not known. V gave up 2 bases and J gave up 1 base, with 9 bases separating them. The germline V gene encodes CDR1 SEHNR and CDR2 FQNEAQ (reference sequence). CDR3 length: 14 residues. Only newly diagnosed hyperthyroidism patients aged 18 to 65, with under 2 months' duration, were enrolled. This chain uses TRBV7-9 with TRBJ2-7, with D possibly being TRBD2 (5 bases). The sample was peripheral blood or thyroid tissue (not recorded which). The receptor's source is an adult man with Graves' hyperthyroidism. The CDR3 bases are TGTGCCAGCAGCTTACGGGAAGTATCCTACGAGCAGTACTTC. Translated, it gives CASSLREVSYEQYF.